Listed below are T cell receptor beta chains from one sample, sequenced in a study of Graves' ophthalmopathy and Graves' hyperthyroidism. TCRdb called the multiplex PCR reads again in MiXCR, with one record for every CDR3 protein. Here the sample spans over a million distinct CDR3 sequences, less than 45% being singletons. Sequences were obtained from peripheral blood or thyroid tissue (not recorded which). Every receptor here comes from an adult man with Graves' hyperthyroidism. Both conserved end residues are part of each CDR3. Fields, in order: CDR3 length, D gene, V gene, J gene, clone size, CDR3 protein, CDR3 DNA. D genes are given only for firm matches. Size is omitted from some rows. Given values are once, few, many or a class for expanded clones.

14	.	TRBV28	TRBJ2-2	.	CASSLGYGAGELFF	TGTGCCAGCAGTCTAGGATACGGAGCTGGGGAGCTGTTTTTT
13	.	TRBV29-1	TRBJ1-2	.	CSVHAPGGGGYTF	TGCAGCGTTCACGCGCCGGGGGGAGGTGGCTACACCTTC
17	.	TRBV9	TRBJ2-6	many	CASSEGWRASGANVLTF	TGTGCCAGCAGCGAGGGATGGAGAGCCTCTGGGGCCAACGTCCTGACTTTC
14	TRBD1	TRBV5-1	TRBJ1-2	.	CASSTGAGRFGYTF	TGCGCCAGTAGTACAGGGGCAGGGCGCTTTGGCTACACCTTC
14	.	TRBV7-9	TRBJ2-5	many	CASTGKSGDETQYF	TGTGCCAGCACCGGGAAATCTGGGGATGAGACCCAGTACTTC
17	.	TRBV25-1	TRBJ1-2	.	CASSPWRLFYPGYGYTF	TGTGCCAGCTCACCGTGGAGACTTTTTTATCCCGGCTATGGCTACACCTTC
12	.	TRBV20-1	TRBJ1-2	few	CSARREPYGYTF	TGCAGTGCTAGAAGAGAGCCCTATGGCTACACCTTC
13	.	TRBV2	TRBJ1-3	.	CAIALDGLNTIYF	TGTGCCATCGCACTAGACGGACTTAACACCATATATTTT
15	TRBD1	TRBV4-1	TRBJ1-4	many	CASSYAGTGNEKLFF	TGCGCCAGCAGCTACGCCGGGACAGGGAACGAAAAACTGTTTTTT
16	.	TRBV6-5	TRBJ1-4	.	CASSYSLSGGGEKLFF	TGTGCCAGCAGTTACTCCCTATCGGGGGGTGGTGAAAAACTGTTTTTT
16	.	TRBV27	TRBJ1-6	.	CASSRTSGLYNSPLHF	TGTGCCAGCAGCCGGACTAGCGGGCTCTATAATTCACCCCTCCACTTT
16	TRBD2	TRBV7-3	TRBJ2-2	.	CASSATSGSSIGELFF	TGTGCCAGCAGCGCGACTAGCGGGAGTAGTATCGGGGAGCTGTTTTTT
16	TRBD1	TRBV4-3	TRBJ1-2	few	CASSQDRDRGHLGYTF	TGCGCCAGCAGCCAAGACCGGGACAGGGGGCATCTGGGCTACACCTTC
13	.	TRBV15	TRBJ1-1	.	CATSRGGGVIAFF	TGTGCCACCAGCAGAGGAGGGGGGGTTATTGCTTTCTTT
16	.	TRBV29-1	TRBJ2-6	many	CSVTGLPFAGANVLTF	TGCAGCGTGACAGGACTCCCCTTCGCTGGGGCCAACGTCCTGACTTTC
12	.	TRBV3-1	TRBJ1-1	.	CASSQGSGEAFF	TGTGCCAGCAGCCAAGGTTCAGGGGAAGCTTTCTTT